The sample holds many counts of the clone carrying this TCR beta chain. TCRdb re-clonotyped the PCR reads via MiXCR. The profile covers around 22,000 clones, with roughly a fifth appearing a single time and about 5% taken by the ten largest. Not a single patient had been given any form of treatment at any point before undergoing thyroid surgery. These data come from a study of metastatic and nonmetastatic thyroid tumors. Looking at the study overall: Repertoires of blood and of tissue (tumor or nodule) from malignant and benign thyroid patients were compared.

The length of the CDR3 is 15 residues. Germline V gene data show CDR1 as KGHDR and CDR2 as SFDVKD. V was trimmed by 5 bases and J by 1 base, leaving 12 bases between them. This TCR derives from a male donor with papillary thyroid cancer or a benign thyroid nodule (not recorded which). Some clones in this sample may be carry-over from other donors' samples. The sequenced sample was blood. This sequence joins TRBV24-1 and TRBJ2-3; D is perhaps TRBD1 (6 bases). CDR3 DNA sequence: TGTGCCACCAGTGGAAACAGGGAAGGCACAGATACGCAGTATTTT. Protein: CATSGNREGTDTQYF.